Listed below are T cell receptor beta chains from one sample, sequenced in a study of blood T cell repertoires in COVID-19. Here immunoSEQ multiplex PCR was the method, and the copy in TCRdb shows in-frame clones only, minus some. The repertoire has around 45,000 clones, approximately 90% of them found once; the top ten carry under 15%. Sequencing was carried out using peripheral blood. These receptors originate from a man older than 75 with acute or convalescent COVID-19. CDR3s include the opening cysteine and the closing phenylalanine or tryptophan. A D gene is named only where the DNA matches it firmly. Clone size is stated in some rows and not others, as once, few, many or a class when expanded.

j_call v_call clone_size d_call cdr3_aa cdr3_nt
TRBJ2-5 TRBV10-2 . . CASGETIVVGGHF TGCGCCAGCGGCGAGACTATAGTTGTCGGGGGTCACTTC
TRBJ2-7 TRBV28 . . CASISGGGGYEQYF TGTGCCAGCATCTCCGGGGGCGGGGGATACGAGCAGTACTTC
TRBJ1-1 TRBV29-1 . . CSVERAGDTEAFF TGCAGCGTTGAAAGGGCGGGGGACACTGAAGCTTTCTTT
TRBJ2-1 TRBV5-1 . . CASSLGPGSSYNEQFF TGCGCCAGCAGCTTGGGTCCTGGGAGCTCCTACAATGAGCAGTTCTTC
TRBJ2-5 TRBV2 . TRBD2 CASSGASPSGGETQYF TGTGCCAGCAGTGGAGCTAGCCCTAGCGGGGGGGAGACCCAGTACTTC
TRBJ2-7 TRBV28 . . CASSDPAGRTYEQYF TGTGCCAGCAGTGACCCCGCAGGCCGGACCTACGAGCAGTACTTC
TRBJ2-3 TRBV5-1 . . CASRSQQHSTDTQYF TGCGCCAGCAGGAGCCAACAGCATAGCACAGATACGCAGTATTTT
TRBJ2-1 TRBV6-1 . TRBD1 CASSEYRGSYNEQFF TGTGCCAGCAGTGAATACAGGGGTTCCTACAATGAGCAGTTCTTC
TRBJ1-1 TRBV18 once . CASSPRGMNTEAFF TGTGCCAGCTCACCAAGGGGGATGAACACTGAAGCTTTCTTT
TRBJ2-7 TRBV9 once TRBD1 CASSPELGTGGYEQYF TGTGCCAGCAGCCCAGAGTTGGGGACAGGGGGGTACGAGCAGTACTTC
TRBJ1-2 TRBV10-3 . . CAISEPGDKGGTGYTF TGTGCCATCAGTGAGCCGGGCGACAAAGGGGGTACTGGCTACACCTTC
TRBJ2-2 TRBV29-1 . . CSGGVNTGELFF TGCAGTGGCGGGGTGAACACCGGGGAGCTGTTTTTT
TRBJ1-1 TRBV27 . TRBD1 CASSRQGLNTEAFF TGTGCCAGCAGCCGACAGGGGCTGAACACTGAAGCTTTCTTT
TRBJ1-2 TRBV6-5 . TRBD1 CASRGPGGGYTF TGTGCCAGCAGAGGCCCAGGGGGGGGCTACACCTTC
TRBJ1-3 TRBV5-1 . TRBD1 CASRYGQGMGNTIYF TGCGCCAGCAGATACGGACAGGGAATGGGAAACACCATATATTTT
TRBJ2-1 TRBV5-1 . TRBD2 CASSPSTSGGANEQFF TGCGCCAGCAGCCCCTCGACTAGCGGGGGGGCCAATGAGCAGTTCTTC
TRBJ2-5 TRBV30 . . CAWSEGAGGYQETQYF TGTGCCTGGAGTGAAGGGGCAGGGGGGTACCAAGAGACCCAGTACTTC
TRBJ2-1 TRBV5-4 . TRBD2 CASSSQRGGHNEQFF TGTGCCAGCAGCTCGCAGCGGGGGGGACACAATGAGCAGTTCTTC
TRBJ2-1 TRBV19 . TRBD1 CASSLGQGRIDYNEQFF TGTGCCAGTAGTTTAGGACAGGGTCGGATCGACTACAATGAGCAGTTCTTC
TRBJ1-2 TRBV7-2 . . CASSLYRADYGYTF TGTGCCAGCAGCTTATACAGGGCGGACTATGGCTACACCTTC
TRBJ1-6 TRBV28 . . CASSRLDYSPLHF TGTGCCAGCAGTCGCCTGGACTATTCACCCCTCCACTTT
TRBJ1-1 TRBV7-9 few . CASSLDMNTEAFF TGTGCCAGCAGCTTAGACATGAACACTGAAGCTTTCTTT
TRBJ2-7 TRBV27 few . CASTLGGGPYEQYF TGTGCCAGCACCCTGGGGGGAGGACCCTACGAGCAGTACTTC
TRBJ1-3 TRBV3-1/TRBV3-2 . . CASSLGLTNLGNAIYF TGTGCCAGCAGCCTGGGTCTCACTAATCTTGGAAACGCCATATATTTT
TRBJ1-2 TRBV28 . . CASRTYPGANYGYTF TGTGCCAGCAGAACTTATCCAGGGGCAAACTATGGCTACACCTTC
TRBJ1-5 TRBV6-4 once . CASSDPGAQHF TGTGCCAGCAGTGACCCCGGTGCCCAGCATTTT
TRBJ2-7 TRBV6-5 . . CASSYGAPYEQYF TGTGCCAGCAGTTATGGGGCCCCCTACGAGCAGTACTTC
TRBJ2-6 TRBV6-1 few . CASSEWQIFSGANVLTF TGTGCCAGCAGTGAATGGCAGATCTTCTCTGGGGCCAACGTCCTGACTTTC
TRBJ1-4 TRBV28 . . CASSFSTGTSNEKLFF TGTGCCAGCAGTTTTAGCACAGGTACCTCTAATGAAAAACTGTTTTTT
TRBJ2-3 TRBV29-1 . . CSVVDRPPDTQYF TGCAGCGTTGTTGACAGGCCACCAGATACGCAGTATTTT
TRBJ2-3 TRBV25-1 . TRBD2 CASSEARGGPDTQYF TGTGCCAGCAGTGAGGCCCGGGGGGGTCCAGATACGCAGTATTTT
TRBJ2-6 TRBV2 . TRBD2 CASSVPPGLAGFGANVLTF TGTGCCAGCAGCGTACCCCCGGGACTAGCGGGTTTCGGGGCCAACGTCCTGACTTTC
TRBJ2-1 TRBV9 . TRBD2 CASTPRLAGYNEQFF TGTGCCAGCACCCCGCGACTAGCGGGGTACAATGAGCAGTTCTTC
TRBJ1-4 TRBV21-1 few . CASSKVGSGTTNEKLFF .
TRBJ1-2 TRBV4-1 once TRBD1 CASSQAGGIYGYTF TGCGCCAGCAGCCAAGCAGGGGGAATCTATGGCTACACCTTC
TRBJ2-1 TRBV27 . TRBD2 CASSPPRRLAGHNEQFF TGTGCCAGCAGTCCCCCCCGGCGACTAGCGGGGCACAATGAGCAGTTCTTC
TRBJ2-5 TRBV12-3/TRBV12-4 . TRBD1 CASRMTGATQYF TGTGCCAGCAGGATGACAGGGGCGACCCAGTACTTC
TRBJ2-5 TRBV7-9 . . CASSLMQGQETQYF TGTGCCAGCAGCTTAATGCAGGGACAAGAGACCCAGTACTTC
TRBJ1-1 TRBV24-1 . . CATSEYGRGNTEAFF TGTGCCACCAGTGAGTATGGCAGGGGCAACACTGAAGCTTTCTTT
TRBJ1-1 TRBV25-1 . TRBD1 CASSRGAGGFTEAFF TGTGCCAGCAGCCGCGGGGCAGGGGGTTTCACTGAAGCTTTCTTT
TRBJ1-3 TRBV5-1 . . CASSLLQGVSGNTIYF TGCGCCAGCAGCTTGTTACAGGGCGTCTCTGGAAACACCATATATTTT
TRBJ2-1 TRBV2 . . CASSIIRNEQFF TGTGCCAGCAGCATTATACGGAATGAGCAGTTCTTC
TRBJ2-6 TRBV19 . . CASWAQSSGANVLTF TGTGCCAGTTGGGCTCAGAGCTCTGGGGCCAACGTCCTGACTTTC
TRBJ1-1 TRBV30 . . CAWSRTDWNTEAFF TGTGCCTGGAGCCGAACCGACTGGAACACTGAAGCTTTCTTT
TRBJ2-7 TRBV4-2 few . CASSPYRDNYEQYF TGTGCCAGCAGCCCTTATCGGGACAACTACGAGCAGTACTTC
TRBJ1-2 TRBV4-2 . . CASSITDTTVGYTF TGTGCCAGCAGCATCACTGACACGACGGTCGGCTACACCTTC
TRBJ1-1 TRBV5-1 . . CASSLGVALNTEAFF TGCGCCAGCAGCTTGGGTGTAGCCTTGAACACTGAAGCTTTCTTT
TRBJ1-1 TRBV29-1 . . CSVALGRQAFF TGCAGCGTTGCGCTTGGGCGACAAGCTTTCTTT
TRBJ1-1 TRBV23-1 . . CASSQSVEAFF TGCGCCAGCAGTCAATCCGTCGAAGCTTTCTTT
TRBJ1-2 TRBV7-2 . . CASSFLMGAIDGYTF TGTGCCAGCAGCTTCTTGATGGGGGCTATCGATGGCTACACCTTC
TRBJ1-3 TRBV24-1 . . CATSDPRGLSGNTIYF TGTGCCACCAGTGATCCCAGGGGCCTCTCTGGAAACACCATATATTTT